The 24 T cell receptor beta chains given below trace back to one sample, sequenced in a study of PD-L1 blockade in urothelial cancer. Indicated time point: pretreatment peripheral blood. Libraries were prepared by immunoSEQ multiplex PCR; TCRdb keeps only in-frame clonotypes and omits some of them. The repertoire holds approximately 79,000 clones, with around four fifths as singletons. Sample: PBMCs, taken around atezolizumab (anti-PD-L1) treatment. These receptors were taken from a man aged 35-49 years with urothelial cancer.

The genes are TRBV7-9 and TRBJ1-2; D is unclear. With 8 bases removed from V and 1 base from J, the gap between germline ends came to 11 bases. Germline V CDR1 and CDR2: SEHNR, FQNEAQ (reference sequence). This CDR3 is 13 amino acids long. The CDR3 is CASGGRLNYGYTF. In DNA form, the CDR3 reads TGTGCCAGCGGTGGGCGTCTTAACTATGGCTACACCTTC. The whole variable domain, filled in from reference TRBV7-9 and TRBJ1-2, reads DTGVSQNPRHKITKRGQNVTFRCDPISEHNRLYWYRQTLGQGPEFLTYFQNEAQLEKSRLLSDRFSAERPKGSFSTLEIQRTEQGDSAMYLCASGGRLNYGYTFGSGTRLTVV.

The V call is TRBV23-1, the J call TRBJ2-7; TRBD2 matches 7 bases. TRBV23-1 is assigned to the ORF class and has an uncertain function. The CDR3 has 15 amino acids. V trimming: 6 bases; J trimming: 4 bases; junction bases outside the gene matches: 12. The DNA for the CDR3 is TGCGCCAGCAGCGAGAGTGGGGGGGACGAGTACGAGCAGTACTTC. Its protein product is CASSESGGDEYEQYF.

V is TRBV7-2 and J is TRBJ1-2; 8 bases are a match to TRBD1. V was pared by 4 bases and J by 2 bases, with 3 bases of the junction left unmatched. There are 14 residues in the CDR3. Germline CDR1 is SGHTA and CDR2 is FQGNSA. The CDR3 DNA reads TGTGCCAGCAGCTCAGGACAGGGAAACTATGGCTACACCTTC. This sequence encodes CASSSGQGNYGYTF.

V is TRBV18 and J is TRBJ2-7; TRBD1 matches 9 bases. V lost 4 bases, J lost 2 bases, and 3 bases stayed unmatched. Germline CDR1 and CDR2: KGHSH and LQKENI. This CDR3 contains 14 residues. The CDR3 DNA sequence: TGTGCCAGCTCACTTACAGGGGGCCCCTACGAGCAGTACTTC. This translates into CASSLTGGPYEQYF.

This chain joins TRBV27 and TRBJ2-7; 8 bases agree with TRBD1. The germline CDR1 and CDR2 sequences are MNHEY and SMNVEV (reference sequence). CDR3 length: 16 amino acids. With V trimmed by 4 bases and J by 4 bases, 12 bases remained unmatched. This chain's CDR3 is CASSSWGQVEAYEQYF. The CDR3 DNA reads as TGTGCCAGCAGTTCCTGGGGACAGGTAGAAGCATACGAGCAGTACTTC.

The genes are TRBV7-9 and TRBJ2-2; 11 bases are shared with TRBD2. J gave up 4 bases and V 0 bases, and 1 base lay outside the gene matches. Germline CDR1 and CDR2: SEHNR and FQNEAQ (reference sequence). The CDR3 sequence is 16 residues long. CDR3 region: CASSLALAGGTGELFF. The CDR3 DNA follows: TGTGCCAGCAGCTTAGCGCTAGCGGGGGGCACCGGGGAGCTGTTTTTT. The whole variable domain, remainder taken from reference TRBV7-9 and TRBJ2-2, is DTGVSQNPRHKITKRGQNVTFRCDPISEHNRLYWYRQTLGQGPEFLTYFQNEAQLEKSRLLSDRFSAERPKGSFSTLEIQRTEQGDSAMYLCASSLALAGGTGELFFGEGSRLTVL.

This chain connects TRBV5-4 to TRBJ2-3, with 10 bases aligning to TRBD1. The ends lost 5 bases at V and 6 bases at J; junction bases unmatched: 12. The CDR3 has 16 amino acids. The V gene's germline CDR1 is SGHNT and CDR2 YYREEE (reference sequence). CDR3 nucleotide sequence: TGTGCCAGCAGTTCTCGGGACAGGGGAGCATTTGATACGCAGTATTTT. Translating gives CASSSRDRGAFDTQYF.

J is TRBJ2-7 and V is TRBV10-3; TRBD2 might be the D (6 bases). This CDR3 comprises 15 residues. The V gene lost 8 bases and the J gene lost 2 bases, with 19 bases spanning the gap. Germline V gene sequence: CDR1 ENHRY, CDR2 SYGVKD. CDR3 DNA sequence: TGTGCCATCTCCCTAGGGGAGGTACCTACCTACGAGCAGTACTTC. This codes for CAISLGEVPTYEQYF.

The V and J genes are TRBV11-3 and TRBJ2-1, with 8 bases lining up with TRBD2. The V segment lost 5 bases and the J segment 0 bases; nucleotides outside the gene matches: 6. The CDR3 is made up of 16 amino acids. Germline assignment: CDR1 SGHNT and CDR2 YENEEA. The CDR3 protein is CASSRTSGSSYNEQFF. The CDR3 DNA sequence: TGTGCCAGCAGCCGAACCAGCGGGAGCTCCTACAATGAGCAGTTCTTC.

The chain is built from TRBV5-4 and TRBJ2-7; 11 nucleotides agree with TRBD1. The germline gives CDR1 SGHNT, CDR2 YYREEE (reference sequence). The CDR3 sequence is 16 residues long. Unmatched junction bases numbered 5, after V lost 0 bases and J lost 3 bases. The CDR3 nucleotides read TGTGCCAGCAGCTTGGGCATGGGACAGGGGGGCTACGAGCAGTACTTC. This sequence encodes CASSLGMGQGGYEQYF.

The gene calls are TRBV28 and TRBJ2-6; the D is unclear. Germline CDR1 and CDR2: MDHEN and SYDVKM. The CDR3 sequence is 15 residues long. The V gene lost 3 bases and the J gene lost 2 bases, with 8 bases spanning the gap. Here the CDR3 DNA reads TGTGCCAGCAGTTTTAGAGGAGCTGGGGCCAACGTCCTGACTTTC. Its protein product is CASSFRGAGANVLTF.

V gene TRBV7-3 combines with J gene TRBJ2-1; D not certain. V dropped 1 base and J dropped 0 bases, with 13 bases sitting between them. The CDR3 length is 17 residues. CDR1 SGHTA and CDR2 FQGTGA come from the germline V gene. In DNA, the CDR3 is TGTGCCAGCAGCTTAATAGCACCTACAAGCTCCTACAATGAGCAGTTCTTC. Amino acid sequence: CASSLIAPTSSYNEQFF. The variable domain in full, completed from reference TRBV7-3 and TRBJ2-1, reads GAGVSQTPSNKVTEKGKYVELRCDPISGHTALYWYRQSLGQGPEFLIYFQGTGAADDSGLPNDRFFAVRPEGSVSTLKIQRTERGDSAVYLCASSLIAPTSSYNEQFFGPGTRLTVL.

This sequence joins TRBV18 and TRBJ2-2, with D unclear. The germline V and J ends were trimmed by 4 bases and 0 bases, with 6 bases remaining between them. The germline CDR1 and CDR2 sequences are KGHSH and LQKENI. CDR3 length: 14 residues. This CDR3 reads CASSLKTNTGELFF. The CDR3, as DNA: TGTGCCAGCTCACTAAAAACGAACACCGGGGAGCTGTTTTTT.

The chain links TRBV28 to TRBJ2-3, with D perhaps matching TRBD1 (5 bases). Germline V gene lookup returns CDR1 MDHEN and CDR2 SYDVKM. CDR3 length: 16 residues. V was pared by 5 bases and J by 2 bases, with 17 bases between. The CDR3 reads CASSPYGAGNTDTQYF. DNA of the CDR3: TGTGCCAGCAGTCCCTATGGGGCAGGGAACACAGATACGCAGTATTTT.

This CDR3 is CSFLPGYTF. CDR3 DNA: TGCAGCTTTCTCCCTGGCTACACCTTC. The genes are TRBV29-1 and TRBJ1-2; D unresolved. V lost 8 bases and J lost 7, with 8 bases in between. This CDR3 comprises 9 residues. CDR1 is SQVTM, CDR2 ANQGSEA, per germline. The whole variable domain, filled in from reference TRBV29-1 and TRBJ1-2, reads SAVISQKPSRDICQRGTSLTIQCQVDSQVTMMFWYRQQPGQSLTLIATANQGSEATYESGFVIDKFPISRPNLTFSTLTVSNMSPEDSSIYLCSFLPGYTFGSGTRLTVV.

J is TRBJ2-5 and V is TRBV28; tentatively, D is TRBD2 (5 bases). CDR1 and CDR2 from the germline V gene are MDHEN and SYDVKM. The CDR3 sequence is 14 residues long. Trimming stripped 3 bases from V and 5 bases from J, with 13 bases between. CDR3 in DNA: TGTGCCAGCAGTTTGGGAGTGAAACATGAGACCCAGTACTTC. It specifies CASSLGVKHETQYF.

This clone came up a few times. V and J are TRBV9 and TRBJ1-2; no definite D call. V was shortened by 1 base and J by 10 bases, with 14 bases between the two germline ends. CDR1 and CDR2 from the germline V gene are SGDLS and YYNGEE. CDR3 length: 13 amino acids. The CDR3 nucleotides read TGTGCCAGCAGCGTACCCTCGAGCCGGGACTACACCTTC. Its protein product is CASSVPSSRDYTF.

The V and J genes are TRBV29-1 and TRBJ2-5; 8 bases are a match to TRBD1. Germline V gene data show CDR1 as SQVTM and CDR2 as ANQGSEA. Unmatched junction bases numbered 6, after V lost 6 bases and J lost 6 bases. The length of the CDR3 is 12 residues. CDR3 loop: CSVHRGIKTQYF. Here the CDR3 DNA reads TGCAGCGTCCACAGGGGGATTAAGACCCAGTACTTC.

The chain joins TRBV28 to TRBJ2-6; TRBD1 is a possible D gene (5 bases). Trimming pared 4 bases from V and 2 bases from J, leaving 6 bases between. Looked up from germline, CDR1 is MDHEN and CDR2 is SYDVKM. CDR3 length equals 14 residues. In DNA, the CDR3 is TGTGCCAGCAGTTCAGGGACTGGGGCCAACGTCCTGACTTTC. Encoded protein: CASSSGTGANVLTF. The full variable domain, completed using reference TRBV28 and TRBJ2-6, is DVKVTQSSRYLVKRTGEKVFLECVQDMDHENMFWYRQDPGLGLRLIYFSYDVKMKEKGDIPEGYSVSREKKERFSLILESASTNQTSMYLCASSSGTGANVLTFGAGSRLTVL.

The chain recombines TRBV18 with TRBJ2-3; maybe TRBD1 (6 bases). The germline V gene has CDR1 KGHSH and CDR2 LQKENI. The CDR3 has 15 amino acids. Trimming cost V 1 base and J 4 bases, with 12 bases left between them. The CDR3 nucleotides are TGTGCCAGCTCACCACAGAGACAGGCGTCAGATACGCAGTATTTT. This sequence encodes CASSPQRQASDTQYF.

The J gene is TRBJ2-3, the V gene TRBV30; 7 nucleotides line up with TRBD1. The CDR3 runs to 15 residues. Germline V gene data show CDR1 as GTSNPN and CDR2 as SVGIG (reference sequence). Trimming at V came to 1 base and at J to 4 bases, leaving 8 bases not matched to a gene. In nucleotides, the CDR3 is TGTGCCTGGAGTGAGGACAGGACCTCCCCAGATACGCAGTATTTT. Encoded protein: CAWSEDRTSPDTQYF.

The chain employs TRBV11-2 and TRBJ1-2, with TRBD1 identical over 9 bases. Unmatched junction bases numbered 6, after V lost 6 bases and J lost 7 bases. Germline CDR1 and CDR2: SGHAT and FQNNGV. There are 13 residues in the CDR3. CDR3 coding DNA: TGTGCCAGCAGTCTAACAGGGGGCTTTGGCTACACCTTC. It encodes CASSLTGGFGYTF.

The V and J genes are TRBV6-1 and TRBJ1-1, with D maybe TRBD1 (5 bases). CDR1 is MNHNS and CDR2 is SASEGT in the germline V gene. The V gene lost 6 bases and the J gene lost 6 bases, with 20 bases spanning the gap. The CDR3 sequence is 15 residues long. Written as DNA, the CDR3 is TGTGCCAGCAGGACCGACCTGCAGGGTATGGCTGAAGCTTTCTTT. Its translation: CASRTDLQGMAEAFF.

This clone was seen just once. The CDR3 loop reads CASSLVTGYEQYF. The CDR3 DNA reads as TGTGCCAGCAGCTTAGTGACAGGATACGAGCAGTACTTC. V usage is TRBV7-9 and J usage is TRBJ2-7; D is possibly TRBD1 (6 bases). CDR1 is SEHNR, CDR2 FQNEAQ, per germline (reference sequence). Trimming removed 1 base from V and 4 bases from J, with 8 bases in between. The CDR3 totals 13 residues.